One and the same sample provided the 6 T cell receptor beta chains below, sequenced in a study of PD-1 blockade in classical Hodgkin lymphoma. No patient escaped relapse after autologous stem cell transplantation, and brentuximab vedotin exposure varied. Sequencing was performed with immunoSEQ multiplex PCR; in TCRdb, only in-frame clones are kept and a portion is missing. The sample records approximately 99,000 clones, nearly 90% being singletons. The source was peripheral blood mononuclear cells (PBMCs), collected before the second cycle of nivolumab. The receptors stem from a human donor with classical Hodgkin lymphoma.

DNA of the CDR3: TGTGCCAGCACCTCCCCGACAGGGTATACACTGAACACTGAAGCTTTCTTT. It translates to CASTSPTGYTLNTEAFF. The chain couples TRBV28 to TRBJ1-1, with 7 bases matching TRBD1. The V gene end was trimmed by 7 bases and the J gene end by 0 bases; junction bases not matched to a gene: 14. This CDR3 region has 17 residues. CDR1 and CDR2 from the germline V gene are MDHEN and SYDVKM. The full variable domain, its missing parts supplied by reference TRBV28 and TRBJ1-1, is DVKVTQSSRYLVKRTGEKVFLECVQDMDHENMFWYRQDPGLGLRLIYFSYDVKMKEKGDIPEGYSVSREKKERFSLILESASTNQTSMYLCASTSPTGYTLNTEAFFGQGTRLTVV.

The genes are TRBV6-6 and TRBJ2-5; possible D gene TRBD1, 6 bases. CDR3 length: 14 residues. Germline V gene data show CDR1 as MNHNY and CDR2 as SVGAGI (reference sequence). Trimming left V 2 bases short and J 2 bases short, with 9 bases between. The CDR3 DNA reads as TGTGCCAGCAGTTACGCCGGACAGCAAGAGACCCAGTACTTC. Amino acid sequence: CASSYAGQQETQYF.

This clone was recorded once. Relative to the germline gene, one junction end is altered; a read error may explain this. The gene calls are TRBV7-7 and TRBJ2-5, with D tentatively TRBD2 (5 bases). In germline, CDR1 is SSHAT, CDR2 FNYEAQ (reference sequence). The CDR3 consists of 16 residues. CDR3 in amino acids: CASSLARSGGRETQYF. As DNA, the CDR3 is TGTGCTAGCAGCTTAGCGAGGTCTGGCGGACGGGAGACCCAGTACTTC.

This chain connects TRBV18 to TRBJ2-7; D is possibly TRBD1 (6 bases). Trimming cost V 6 bases and J 4 bases, with 19 bases left between them. This CDR3 has 15 amino acids. The germline V gene encodes CDR1 KGHSH and CDR2 LQKENI. CDR3 sequence: CASSLAQGRLYEQYF. The DNA for the CDR3 is TGTGCCAGCTCCCTGGCCCAGGGGCGTTTGTACGAGCAGTACTTC. Filled out from reference TRBV18 and TRBJ2-7, the complete variable domain reads NAGVMQNPRHLVRRRGQEARLRCSPMKGHSHVYWYRQLPEEGLKFMVYLQKENIIDESGMPKERFSAEFPKEGPSILRIQQVVRGDSAAYFCASSLAQGRLYEQYFGPGTRLTVT.

Of note for this clone: Within the sample, other DNA sequences also encode this same CDR3. J is TRBJ1-1 and V is TRBV11-2; 7 bases map to TRBD1. The germline gives CDR1 SGHAT, CDR2 FQNNGV. V was clipped by 1 base and J by 4 bases; unmatched bases: 0. The CDR3 sequence is 13 residues long. CDR3 coding DNA: TGTGCCAGCAGCTTAGCAGGGGGCACTGAAGCTTTCTTT. Its protein is CASSLAGGTEAFF.

V usage is TRBV11-1 and J usage is TRBJ1-2; a weak D match, TRBD1 (6 bases). V shed 2 bases and J shed 4 bases, with 8 bases lying between them. The CDR3 is 13 amino acids. CDR1 and CDR2 from the germline V gene are SGHAT and FQDESV (reference sequence). The CDR3 loop reads CASSLRQAYGYTF. In nucleotides, the CDR3 is TGTGCCAGCAGCTTAAGACAGGCCTATGGCTACACCTTC.